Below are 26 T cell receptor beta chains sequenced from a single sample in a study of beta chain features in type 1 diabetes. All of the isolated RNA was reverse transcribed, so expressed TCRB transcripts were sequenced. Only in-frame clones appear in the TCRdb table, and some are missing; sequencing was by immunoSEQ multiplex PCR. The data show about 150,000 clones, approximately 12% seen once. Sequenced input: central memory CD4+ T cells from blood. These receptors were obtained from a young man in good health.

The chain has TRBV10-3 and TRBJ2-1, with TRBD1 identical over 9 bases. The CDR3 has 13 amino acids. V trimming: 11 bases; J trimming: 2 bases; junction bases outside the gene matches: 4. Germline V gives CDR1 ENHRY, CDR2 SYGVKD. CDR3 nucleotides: TGTGCCGCCCGGGACAGGGCCTACAATGAGCAGTTCTTC. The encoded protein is CAARDRAYNEQFF.

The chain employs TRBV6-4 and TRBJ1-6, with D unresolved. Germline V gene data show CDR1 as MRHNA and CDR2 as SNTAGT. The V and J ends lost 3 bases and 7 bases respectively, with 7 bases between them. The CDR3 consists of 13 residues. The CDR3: CASSETENSPLHF. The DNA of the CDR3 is TGTGCCAGCAGTGAAACAGAGAATTCACCCCTCCACTTT.

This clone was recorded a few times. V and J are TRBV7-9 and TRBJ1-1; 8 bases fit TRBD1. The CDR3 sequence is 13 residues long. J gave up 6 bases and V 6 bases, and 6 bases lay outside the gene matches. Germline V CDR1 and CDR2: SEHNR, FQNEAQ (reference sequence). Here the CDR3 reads CASRRQGTSEAFF. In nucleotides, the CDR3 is TGTGCCAGCAGGAGACAGGGGACATCTGAAGCTTTCTTT.

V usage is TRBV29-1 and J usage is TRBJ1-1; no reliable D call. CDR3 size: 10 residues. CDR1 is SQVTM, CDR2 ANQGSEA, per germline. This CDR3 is CSGMNTEAFF. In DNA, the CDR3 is TGCAGTGGGATGAACACTGAAGCTTTCTTT.

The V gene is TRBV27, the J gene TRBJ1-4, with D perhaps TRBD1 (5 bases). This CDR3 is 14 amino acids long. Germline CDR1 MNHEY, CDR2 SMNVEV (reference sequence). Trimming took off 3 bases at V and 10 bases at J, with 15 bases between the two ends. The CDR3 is CASSFATGKGKLFF. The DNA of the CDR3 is TGTGCCAGCAGTTTCGCCACAGGCAAGGGAAAACTGTTTTTT. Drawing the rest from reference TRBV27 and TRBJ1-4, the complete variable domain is EAQVTQNPRYLITVTGKKLTVTCSQNMNHEYMSWYRQDPGLGLRQIYYSMNVEVTDKGDVPEGYKVSRKEKRNFPLILESPSPNQTSLYFCASSFATGKGKLFFGSGTQLSVL.

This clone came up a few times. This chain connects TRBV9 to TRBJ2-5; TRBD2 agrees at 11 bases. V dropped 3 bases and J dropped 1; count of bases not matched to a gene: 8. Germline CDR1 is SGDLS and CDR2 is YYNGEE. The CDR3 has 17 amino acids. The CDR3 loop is CASSAPLAGGVQETQYF. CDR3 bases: TGTGCCAGCAGCGCTCCCTTAGCGGGAGGGGTCCAAGAGACCCAGTACTTC.

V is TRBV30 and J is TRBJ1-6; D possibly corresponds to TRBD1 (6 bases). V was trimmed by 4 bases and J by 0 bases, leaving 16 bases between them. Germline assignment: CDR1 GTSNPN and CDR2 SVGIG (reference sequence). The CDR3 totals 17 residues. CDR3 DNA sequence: TGTGCCTGGATCCTTGCGGGGGCGAGCTCCTATAATTCACCCCTCCACTTT. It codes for CAWILAGASSYNSPLHF.

CDR3 sequence reads: CATSRVFSDQETQYF. The CDR3 region has the DNA TGTGCCACCAGCAGAGTTTTTAGCGACCAAGAGACCCAGTACTTC. The chain is built from TRBV15 and TRBJ2-5, with D possibly being TRBD2 (5 bases). Trimming cost V 1 base and J 0 bases, with 9 bases left between them. The CDR3 spans 15 residues. CDR1 is LNHNV, CDR2 YYDKDF, per germline (reference sequence).

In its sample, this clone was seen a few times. The DNA of the CDR3 is TGTGCCAGCAGCTTGGACAGGGGTCCCTACGAGCAGTACTTC. The encoded protein is CASSLDRGPYEQYF. The chain employs TRBV5-4 and TRBJ2-7; 7 positions agree with TRBD1. Germline trimming cut 0 bases from V and 2 bases from J; bases unmatched to any gene: 2. Germline lookup yields CDR1 SGHNT and CDR2 YYREEE (reference sequence). The CDR3 contains 14 residues.

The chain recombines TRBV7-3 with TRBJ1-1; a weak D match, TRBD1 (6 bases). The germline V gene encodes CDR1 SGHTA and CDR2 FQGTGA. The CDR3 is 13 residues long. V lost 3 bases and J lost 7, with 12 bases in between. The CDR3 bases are TGTGCCAGCAGCTTGGCACAGGGAGGTGAAGCTTTCTTT. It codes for CASSLAQGGEAFF.

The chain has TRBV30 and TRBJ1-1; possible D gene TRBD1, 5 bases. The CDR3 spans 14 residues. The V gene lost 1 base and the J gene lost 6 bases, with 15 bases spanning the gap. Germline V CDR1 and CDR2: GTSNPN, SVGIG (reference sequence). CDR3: CAWSGGGGFAEAFF. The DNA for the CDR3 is TGTGCCTGGAGTGGAGGCGGGGGGTTCGCTGAAGCTTTCTTT.

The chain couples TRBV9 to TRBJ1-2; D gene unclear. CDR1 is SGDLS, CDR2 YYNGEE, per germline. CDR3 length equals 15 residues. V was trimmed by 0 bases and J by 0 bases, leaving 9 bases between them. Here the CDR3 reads CASSVDPGANYGYTF. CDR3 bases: TGTGCCAGCAGCGTAGACCCTGGGGCTAACTATGGCTACACCTTC.

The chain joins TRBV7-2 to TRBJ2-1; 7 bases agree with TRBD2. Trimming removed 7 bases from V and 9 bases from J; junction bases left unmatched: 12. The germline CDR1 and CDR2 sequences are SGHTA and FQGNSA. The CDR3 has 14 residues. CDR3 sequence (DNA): TGTGCCAGCACTCCTGTCGGGGCTAGCGGTGAGCAGTTCTTC. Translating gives CASTPVGASGEQFF.

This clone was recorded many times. CDR3 amino acids: CAWSVGTTDQPQHF. The DNA for the CDR3 is TGTGCCTGGAGTGTTGGGACCACGGACCAGCCCCAGCATTTT. The chain combines TRBV30 with TRBJ1-5; a possible D gene is TRBD1 (5 bases). The CDR3 contains 14 residues. V dropped 0 bases and J dropped 7 bases, with 13 bases sitting between them. Looked up from germline, CDR1 is GTSNPN and CDR2 is SVGIG (reference sequence).

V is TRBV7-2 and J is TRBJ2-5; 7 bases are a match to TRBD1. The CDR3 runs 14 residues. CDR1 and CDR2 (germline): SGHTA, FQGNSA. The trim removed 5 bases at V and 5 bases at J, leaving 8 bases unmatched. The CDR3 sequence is CASSTRQGWETQYF. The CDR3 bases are TGTGCCAGCAGCACTAGACAGGGTTGGGAGACCCAGTACTTC. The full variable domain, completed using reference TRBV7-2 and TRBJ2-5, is GAGVSQSPSNKVTEKGKDVELRCDPISGHTALYWYRQSLGQGLEFLIYFQGNSAPDKSGLPSDRFSAERTGGSVSTLTIQRTQQEDSAVYLCASSTRQGWETQYFGPGTRLLVL.

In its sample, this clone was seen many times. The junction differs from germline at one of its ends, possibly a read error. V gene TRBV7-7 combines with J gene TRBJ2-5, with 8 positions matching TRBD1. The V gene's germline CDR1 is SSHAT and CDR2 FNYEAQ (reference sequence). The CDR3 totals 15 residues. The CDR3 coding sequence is TGTGCTAGCAGCTTAGGGGACAGGAACCAAGAGACCCAGTACTTC. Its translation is CASSLGDRNQETQYF.

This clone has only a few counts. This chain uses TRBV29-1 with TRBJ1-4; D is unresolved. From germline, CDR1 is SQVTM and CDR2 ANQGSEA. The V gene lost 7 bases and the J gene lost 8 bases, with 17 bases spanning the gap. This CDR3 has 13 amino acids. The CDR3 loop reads CSALQPSTEKLFF. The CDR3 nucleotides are TGCAGCGCCTTACAGCCGTCAACCGAAAAACTGTTTTTT.

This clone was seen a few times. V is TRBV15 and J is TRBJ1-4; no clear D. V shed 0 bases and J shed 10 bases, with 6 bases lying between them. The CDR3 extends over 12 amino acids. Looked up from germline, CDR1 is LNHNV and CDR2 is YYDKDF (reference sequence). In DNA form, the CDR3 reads TGTGCCACCAGCAGAGATCGCTTAAAACTGTTTTTT. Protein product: CATSRDRLKLFF.

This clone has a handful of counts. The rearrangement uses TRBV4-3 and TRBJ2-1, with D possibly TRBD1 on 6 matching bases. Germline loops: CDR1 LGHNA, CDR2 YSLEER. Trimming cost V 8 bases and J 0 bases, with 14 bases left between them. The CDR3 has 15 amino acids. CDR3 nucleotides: TGCGCCAGCTCTCCAAAGGACAGCTCCTACAATGAGCAGTTCTTC. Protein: CASSPKDSSYNEQFF.

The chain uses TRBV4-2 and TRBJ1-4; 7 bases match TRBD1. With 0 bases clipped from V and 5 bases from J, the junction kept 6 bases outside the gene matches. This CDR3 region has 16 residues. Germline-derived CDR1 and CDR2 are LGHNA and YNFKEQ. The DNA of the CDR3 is TGTGCCAGCAGCCAAGATCTCGGGACAGCAAATGAAAAACTGTTTTTT. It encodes CASSQDLGTANEKLFF.

The CDR3 nucleotides read TGCGCCAGCAGCTTGGTAGCGGGAGGAAGCACAGATACGCAGTATTTT. This encodes CASSLVAGGSTDTQYF. The rearrangement joins TRBV5-1 to TRBJ2-3; 10 bases map to TRBD2. CDR1 and CDR2 (germline): SGHRS, YFSETQ. The CDR3 consists of 16 residues. Germline trimming cut 0 bases from V and 0 bases from J; bases unmatched to any gene: 1.

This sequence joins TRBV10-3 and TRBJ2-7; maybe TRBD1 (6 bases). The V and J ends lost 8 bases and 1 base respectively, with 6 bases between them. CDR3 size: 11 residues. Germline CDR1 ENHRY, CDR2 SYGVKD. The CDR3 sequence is CAIQGSYEQYF. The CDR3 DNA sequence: TGTGCCATCCAGGGGTCCTACGAGCAGTACTTC.

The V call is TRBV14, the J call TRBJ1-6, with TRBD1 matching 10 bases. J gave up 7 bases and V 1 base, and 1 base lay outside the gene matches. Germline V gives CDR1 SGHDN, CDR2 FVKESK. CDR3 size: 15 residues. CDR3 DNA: TGTGCCAGCAGCCAAGTGACAGGGGGCAATTCACCCCTCCACTTT. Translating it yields CASSQVTGGNSPLHF.

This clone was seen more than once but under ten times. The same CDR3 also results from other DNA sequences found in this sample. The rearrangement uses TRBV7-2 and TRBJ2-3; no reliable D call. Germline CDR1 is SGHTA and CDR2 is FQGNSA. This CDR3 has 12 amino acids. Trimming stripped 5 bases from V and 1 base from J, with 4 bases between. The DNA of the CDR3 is TGTGCCAGCAGCACCCGCACAGATACGCAGTATTTT. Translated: CASSTRTDTQYF. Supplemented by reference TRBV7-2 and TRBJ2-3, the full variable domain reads GAGVSQSPSNKVTEKGKDVELRCDPISGHTALYWYRQSLGQGLEFLIYFQGNSAPDKSGLPSDRFSAERTGGSVSTLTIQRTQQEDSAVYLCASSTRTDTQYFGPGTRLTVL.

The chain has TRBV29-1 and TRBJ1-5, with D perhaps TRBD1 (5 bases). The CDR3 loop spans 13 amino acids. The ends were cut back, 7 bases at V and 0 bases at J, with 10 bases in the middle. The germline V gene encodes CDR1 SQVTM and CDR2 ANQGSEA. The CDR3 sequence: CSAGADSNQPQHF. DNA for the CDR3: TGCAGCGCTGGGGCAGATAGCAATCAGCCCCAGCATTTT.

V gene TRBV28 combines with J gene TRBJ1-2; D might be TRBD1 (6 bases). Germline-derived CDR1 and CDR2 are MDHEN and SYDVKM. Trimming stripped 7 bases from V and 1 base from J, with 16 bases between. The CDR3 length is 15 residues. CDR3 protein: CASTQGSYINYGYTF. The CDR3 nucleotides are TGTGCCAGCACGCAGGGGTCTTACATTAACTATGGCTACACCTTC.